This T cell receptor (beta chain) emerged from a study of T cell responses to AZD1222 COVID-19 vaccine. Doses given second, at about 4 or about 12 weeks, were pooled. Trimming took 4 bases from V and 5 from J, leaving 12 bases between them. The CDR3 sequence is 13 residues long. Germline loops: CDR1 SGHKS, CDR2 YYEKEE (reference sequence). A single count supports this clone. Method: immunoSEQ multiplex PCR; TCRdb's copy keeps in-frame clones and lacks some. The profile shows tens of thousands of clones, 85% to 90% of them singletons. This receptor was obtained from an adult who received the AZD1222 COVID-19 vaccine. The source material was peripheral blood, sampled 28 days after the second AZD1222 dose. The chain links TRBV5-5 to TRBJ2-5; D uncertain. The CDR3 reads CASSRLPRETQYF. In nucleotides, the CDR3 is TGTGCCAGCAGCCGGCTACCTAGGGAGACCCAGTACTTC.